This T cell receptor beta chain stems from a study of CD8 T cells in ankylosing spondylitis. TCRdb reprocessed the 5' RACE reads via MiXCR and lists one record per CDR3 protein. Of about 130,000 distinct CDR3 sequences in the sample, approximately 10% were seen once. Germline V gives CDR1 SGHRS, CDR2 YFSETQ. CDR3 length: 13 amino acids. Trimming stripped 0 bases from V and 4 bases from J, with 6 bases between. Many counts were recorded for this clonotype. The source material was blood, either unsorted or a sorted T cell fraction (not recorded which). The J gene is TRBJ2-3, the V gene TRBV5-1; unclear D gene. The receptor was derived from a male donor with ankylosing spondylitis or in good health (not recorded which). The chain's CDR3 is CASSLGGSDTQYF. For the CDR3, the DNA is TGCGCCAGCAGCTTGGGGGGTTCAGATACGCAGTATTTT.